The entry that follows covers one TCR beta chain sequence. These data come from a study of OX40 agonist ivuxolimab in advanced cancers. Study-level information: Patients in the trial were receiving intravenous ivuxolimab every 2 weeks, at doses of 0.01 to 10 mg/kg. With a range of roughly 20 to 80, age averaged approximately 60 years, and nearly 85% were male. Earlier treatment with anti-PD-1, anti-PD-L1 or anti-CTLA-4 was permitted, and about 40% had received some.

CDR3 length: 15 residues. Germline V gene sequence: CDR1 SGHRS, CDR2 YFSETQ. Trimming stripped 4 bases from V and 4 bases from J, with 12 bases between. The assay was immunoSEQ multiplex PCR, and TCRdb's table has in-frame clones only and misses some. Among 55,000 to 75,000 clones listed, 84% were seen once. The sample here was CD4+ or CD8+ T cells sorted from blood, taken in a trial of the OX40 agonist ivuxolimab. The receptor was isolated from an adult with an advanced solid tumor such as melanoma, head and neck, liver or kidney cancer. V and J are TRBV5-1 and TRBJ2-6; perhaps TRBD1 as D (5 bases). The DNA of the CDR3 is TGCGCCAGCAGCCCGACAGTAACCGGGGCCAACGTCCTGACTTTC. Protein: CASSPTVTGANVLTF.